The next 27 T cell receptor beta chains were all read from a single sample in a study of blood T cell repertoires in COVID-19. The repertoire was sequenced with immunoSEQ multiplex PCR; TCRdb's copy has only in-frame clones and lacks some. Of 80,000 to 95,000 clones listed, approximately 85% are singletons. Source material: peripheral blood. Receptor source: a man in his 70s with acute or convalescent COVID-19.

The chain uses TRBV30 and TRBJ2-7, with 7 bases aligning to TRBD1. Germline trimming cut 3 bases from V and 3 bases from J; bases unmatched to any gene: 11. The germline gives CDR1 GTSNPN, CDR2 SVGIG (reference sequence). This CDR3 contains 15 residues. The CDR3 region has the DNA TGTGCCTGGAGAGCCGCCGGGACAGATATCTACGAGCAGTACTTC. Protein product: CAWRAAGTDIYEQYF.

This clone showed up just a few times. This sequence joins TRBV10-3 and TRBJ2-7, with 9 bases identical to TRBD2. This CDR3 region has 15 residues. Germline CDR1 and CDR2: ENHRY and SYGVKD. V lost 2 bases to trimming and J lost 2 bases; unmatched junction nucleotides: 4. Here the CDR3 DNA reads TGTGCCATCAGTGAGAGCCTAGCGGGGACCTACGAGCAGTACTTC. Amino acid sequence: CAISESLAGTYEQYF.

J is TRBJ2-3 and V is TRBV19, with TRBD2 identical over 7 bases. The CDR3 consists of 16 residues. Germline V lookup: CDR1 LNHDA, CDR2 SQIVND (reference sequence). V shed 5 bases and J 0 bases; nucleotides not matched to a gene: 8. The CDR3 protein is CASSFGGGESTDTQYF. The CDR3 DNA follows: TGTGCCAGTAGTTTCGGTGGGGGGGAGAGCACAGATACGCAGTATTTT.

The gene calls are TRBV6-5 and TRBJ2-7, with a weak D call TRBD1 (6 bases). Germline assignment: CDR1 MNHEY and CDR2 SVGAGI. The V end was cut by 6 bases, the J end by 0 bases, with 15 bases between. The CDR3 runs 15 residues. CDR3 region: CASRPTGPSSYEQYF. As DNA, the CDR3 is TGTGCCAGCAGGCCTACAGGGCCAAGCTCCTACGAGCAGTACTTC.

This chain's CDR3 is CASSRSSSGNEQFF. The CDR3 DNA is TGTGCCAGCAGCCGGTCCTCCTCTGGCAATGAGCAGTTCTTC. The chain employs TRBV6-5 and TRBJ2-1; D unclear. With 6 bases removed from V and 6 bases from J, the gap between germline ends came to 15 bases. Per germline, CDR1 MNHEY and CDR2 SVGAGI. CDR3 length equals 14 residues.

This clone was counted only a few times. The chain couples TRBV27 to TRBJ1-1; 7 bases align to TRBD1. This CDR3 has 13 amino acids. The junction had 9 bases not matched to a gene; V was cut back by 3 bases and J by 11 bases. Germline CDR1 and CDR2: MNHEY and SMNVEV (reference sequence). The CDR3 sequence is CASSFVLGGQAFF. The CDR3 DNA follows: TGTGCCAGCAGTTTCGTACTAGGGGGACAGGCTTTCTTT.

J is TRBJ2-6 and V is TRBV6-2 or TRBV6-3, with D tentatively TRBD2 (6 bases). In germline, CDR1 is MNHEY, CDR2 SVGEGT. The CDR3 contains 18 residues. V shed 3 bases and J shed 0 bases, with 15 bases lying between them. The CDR3 here is CASSYRRGAPSGANVLTF. CDR3 nucleotides: TGTGCCAGCAGTTATAGGAGGGGTGCCCCCTCTGGGGCCAACGTCCTGACTTTC.

The chain links TRBV24-1 to TRBJ1-2, with a tentative D call TRBD1 (6 bases). Germline assignment: CDR1 KGHDR and CDR2 SFDVKD. V was pared by 10 bases and J by 4 bases, with 9 bases between. There are 11 residues in the CDR3. As DNA, the CDR3 is TGTGCCACTGAGGACAGCTATGGCTACACCTTC. Amino acids: CATEDSYGYTF.

V is TRBV5-8 and J is TRBJ1-2; tentative D call: TRBD1 (5 bases). Looked up from germline, CDR1 is SGHTS and CDR2 is YDEGEE. Deletions cut 0 bases from V and 4 bases from J, with 10 bases between. The CDR3 runs 14 residues. The CDR3: CASSLVTDSYGYTF. The CDR3 DNA sequence: TGTGCCAGCAGCTTGGTGACAGACTCCTATGGCTACACCTTC.

There are a few counts of this clone. The V gene is TRBV19, the J gene TRBJ2-7; 8 bases line up with TRBD1. This CDR3 has 14 residues. The ends lost 3 bases at V and 4 bases at J; junction bases unmatched: 5. In germline, CDR1 is LNHDA, CDR2 SQIVND (reference sequence). For the CDR3, the DNA is TGTGCCAGTAGTATTGGGACAGGTCCGTACGAGCAGTACTTC. Translated: CASSIGTGPYEQYF. Full variable domain (outside the CDR3, taken from reference TRBV19 and TRBJ2-7): DGGITQSPKYLFRKEGQNVTLSCEQNLNHDAMYWYRQDPGQGLRLIYYSQIVNDFQKGDIAEGYSVSREKKESFPLTVTSAQKNPTAFYLCASSIGTGPYEQYFGPGTRLTVT.

The rearrangement links TRBV6-2 or TRBV6-3 to TRBJ1-5; no definite D call. V was cut by 0 bases and J by 7 bases, with 4 bases left in between. Germline assignment: CDR1 MNHEY and CDR2 SVGEGT. CDR3 length equals 12 residues. The CDR3 DNA follows: TGTGCCAGCAGTTACTCACGGCAGCCCCAGCATTTT. It specifies CASSYSRQPQHF.

The chain has TRBV10-3 and TRBJ2-3, with D possibly TRBD2 on 6 matching bases. Germline V gene sequence: CDR1 ENHRY, CDR2 SYGVKD. Trimming stripped 5 bases from V and 4 bases from J, with 19 bases between. The length of the CDR3 is 16 residues. The DNA of the CDR3 is TGTGCCATCAGTCCCTCGGCGGGAAGTGGCGCAGATACGCAGTATTTT. Its protein product is CAISPSAGSGADTQYF.

The gene calls are TRBV6-5 and TRBJ2-3; TRBD2 matches 7 bases. The CDR3 consists of 15 residues. V trimming: 5 bases; J trimming: 4 bases; junction bases outside the gene matches: 9. Per the germline V gene, CDR1 is MNHEY and CDR2 is SVGAGI. The CDR3 DNA reads TGTGCCAGCAGTCGGGAGGACGGGGTGGCAGATACGCAGTATTTT. It is translated as CASSREDGVADTQYF.

The rearrangement uses TRBV5-1 and TRBJ2-3; 7 bases match TRBD2. Germline CDR1 SGHRS, CDR2 YFSETQ. V shed 4 bases, J shed 2 bases, and the junction held 7 bases outside the gene matches. The CDR3 is 15 residues long. The CDR3 region has the DNA TGCGCCAGCAGCATGACGGGGGGATCCACAGATACGCAGTATTTT. Protein product: CASSMTGGSTDTQYF.

This rearrangement joins TRBV14 to TRBJ1-1, with D possibly matching TRBD1 (5 bases). Germline V gives CDR1 SGHDN, CDR2 FVKESK. V was trimmed by 4 bases and J by 4 bases, leaving 16 bases between them. This CDR3 is built from 15 residues. Written as DNA, the CDR3 is TGTGCCAGCAGCCCTTGGGGCAGGGTGAGCACTGAAGCTTTCTTT. It translates to CASSPWGRVSTEAFF. The entire variable domain, with the rest obtained from reference TRBV14 and TRBJ1-1, is as follows: EAGVTQFPSHSVIEKGQTVTLRCDPISGHDNLYWYRRVMGKEIKFLLHFVKESKQDESGMPNNRFLAERTGGTYSTLKVQPAELEDSGVYFCASSPWGRVSTEAFFGQGTRLTVV.

The chain has TRBV28 and TRBJ2-1; 8 bases are a match to TRBD1. V trimming: 5 bases; J trimming: 6 bases; junction bases outside the gene matches: 6. Germline CDR1 reads MDHEN; CDR2 reads SYDVKM. CDR3 length: 14 amino acids. CDR3 DNA sequence: TGTGCCAGCAGTCCCCAGGACAGGGTCAATGAGCAGTTCTTC. Translated: CASSPQDRVNEQFF.

The chain is built from TRBV19 and TRBJ2-1; maybe TRBD1 (6 bases). Between the trimmed V and J ends, which lost 3 bases and 3 bases, there was a span of 9 bases. CDR3 length: 14 residues. Germline CDR1 reads LNHDA; CDR2 reads SQIVND (reference sequence). The CDR3 is CASSMGQLYNEQFF. CDR3 coding DNA: TGTGCCAGTAGTATGGGACAACTCTACAATGAGCAGTTCTTC. The variable domain in full, with the rest retrieved from reference TRBV19 and TRBJ2-1, is DGGITQSPKYLFRKEGQNVTLSCEQNLNHDAMYWYRQDPGQGLRLIYYSQIVNDFQKGDIAEGYSVSREKKESFPLTVTSAQKNPTAFYLCASSMGQLYNEQFFGPGTRLTVL.

The chain joins TRBV5-6 to TRBJ2-1, with TRBD1 matching over 7 bases. CDR1 and CDR2 from the germline V gene are SGHDT and YYEEEE. The CDR3 covers 19 residues. The V gene end was trimmed by 2 bases and the J gene end by 3 bases; junction bases not matched to a gene: 17. The CDR3: CASSLSRDSQGPVYNEQFF. In nucleotides, the CDR3 is TGTGCCAGCAGCTTAAGTCGGGACAGCCAAGGGCCCGTCTACAATGAGCAGTTCTTC.

The J gene is TRBJ1-1, the V gene TRBV20-1; no definite D call. Trimming left V 1 base short and J 10 bases short, with 10 bases between. This CDR3 region has 11 residues. Germline values: CDR1 DFQATT, CDR2 SNEGSKA (reference sequence). Written as DNA, the CDR3 is TGCAGTGCTAGAGCCGGCCGGGGAGCTTTCTTT. Amino acids: CSARAGRGAFF.

The V and J genes are TRBV12-3 or TRBV12-4 and TRBJ1-1; TRBD1 matches 9 bases. The V gene end was trimmed by 5 bases and the J gene end by 7 bases; junction bases not matched to a gene: 5. CDR3 length equals 13 residues. CDR3 in DNA: TGTGCCAGCAGTCCACCGGGACAGGGTGAAGCTTTCTTT. Protein product: CASSPPGQGEAFF.

In this sample, this clone turned up once. The genes are TRBV7-9 and TRBJ1-4; no clear D. The germline CDR1 and CDR2 sequences are SEHNR and FQNEAQ (reference sequence). The CDR3 consists of 13 residues. Trimming removed 2 bases at V and 15 bases at J, with 16 bases between. CDR3 DNA sequence: TGTGCCAGCAGCTTATCCTCGGTCGGGATGGTGTTTTTT. This gives the protein CASSLSSVGMVFF.

The CDR3 region has the DNA TGTGCCAGTAGTATCTCGGACAGATGGAACACTGAAGCTTTCTTT. Protein product: CASSISDRWNTEAFF. The chain joins TRBV19 to TRBJ1-1, with a possible D match to TRBD1 (6 bases). The CDR3 is 15 residues long. V dropped 3 bases and J dropped 1 base, with 12 bases sitting between them. From germline, CDR1 is LNHDA and CDR2 SQIVND (reference sequence).

The rearrangement uses TRBV5-4 and TRBJ2-7; 7 bases line up with TRBD2. V trimming: 1 base; J trimming: 6 bases; junction bases outside the gene matches: 10. There are 15 residues in the CDR3. Germline V gene data show CDR1 as SGHNT and CDR2 as YYREEE (reference sequence). The CDR3 loop reads CASSLQGLVFSEQYF. In DNA, the CDR3 is TGTGCCAGCAGCTTGCAAGGACTAGTTTTCTCCGAGCAGTACTTC.

The chain is built from TRBV19 and TRBJ2-1; the match to TRBD2 covers 14 bases. The CDR3 has 15 residues. V gave up 7 bases and J gave up 7 bases; unmatched junction bases: 6. Germline V lookup: CDR1 LNHDA, CDR2 SQIVND (reference sequence). CDR3 sequence (DNA): TGTGCCAGTAACCTGGGACTAGCGGGGGAAAATGAGCAGTTCTTC. Its translation: CASNLGLAGENEQFF.

The gene calls are TRBV27 and TRBJ1-2, with D hard to call. The CDR3 is made up of 15 amino acids. Germline V gene sequence: CDR1 MNHEY, CDR2 SMNVEV (reference sequence). Trimming shortened V by 2 bases and J by 4 bases, and 14 bases separated the two germline ends. The CDR3 protein is CASSLNSGVAYGYTF. As DNA, the CDR3 is TGTGCCAGCAGTTTAAATTCAGGTGTGGCCTATGGCTACACCTTC.

In its sample, this clone ranks as medium-sized (0.01 to 0.1%). The chain links TRBV10-3 to TRBJ2-1; weak D call: TRBD1 (5 bases). V lost 10 bases to trimming and J lost 7 bases, with 8 bases between them. This CDR3 has 10 residues. The germline gives CDR1 ENHRY, CDR2 SYGVKD. The CDR3 protein is CATGMNEQFF. The CDR3 DNA is TGTGCCACAGGGATGAATGAGCAGTTCTTC.

The chain links TRBV5-1 to TRBJ1-2; 8 bases match TRBD1. Germline V gives CDR1 SGHRS, CDR2 YFSETQ. This CDR3 is built from 14 residues. V lost 1 base, J lost 5 bases, and 4 bases stayed unmatched. As DNA, the CDR3 is TGCGCCAGCAGCTTGTTGGGGACAGGATATGGCTACACCTTC. Translation gives CASSLLGTGYGYTF.